This entry describes one TCR beta chain. This CDR3 comprises 16 residues. V lost 1 base, J lost 1 base, and 2 bases stayed unmatched. Germline-derived CDR1 and CDR2 are LGHDT and YNNKEL (reference sequence). This record comes from a study of Ad26.COV2.S vaccination and SARS-CoV-2 variants. The sample's treatment: about 20 received Ad26.COV2.S at low or high dose, single or two shots; several received placebo; per-sample allocation not given. The samples date from day 63 after the first vaccine or placebo injection. The protocol was immunoSEQ multiplex PCR, while the TCRdb copy is restricted to in-frame clones and leaves out a portion. The sample contains about 350,000 clones, 85% to 90% of which appear only once.

The specimen was peripheral blood, collected in a trial of Ad26.COV2.S vaccine versus placebo. This clonotype was sampled from a person aged 18-60 years who received the Ad26.COV2.S COVID-19 vaccine or a placebo. This chain joins TRBV3-1 (or the pseudogene TRBV3-2) and TRBJ2-3, with 10 bases that match TRBD2. CDR3 sequence reads: CASSQALAGGTDTQYF. The CDR3 nucleotides read TGTGCCAGCAGCCAAGCCCTAGCGGGGGGCACAGATACGCAGTATTTT.